What follows is one T cell receptor (beta chain) and its context. What this receptor recognizes is not known. No base qualities exist here, and no much larger clone lies one base off it. The library was obtained by the immunoSEQ multiplex PCR assay. RNA was extracted from all samples and reverse transcribed into cDNA, which served as template for TCR sequencing. First-strand cDNA was synthesized with SuperScript III using a 2:1 mix of oligo-dT and random hexamers. A synthetic immune receptor repertoire was used to gauge amplification bias, and whatever bias remained was removed computationally. As for how the authors treated the data: Raw reads were preprocessed to remove errors, and CDR3 was defined by IMGT conventions from the conserved cysteine to phenylalanine. To get clonality, Shannon entropy was normalized by log2 of the number of productive unique TCRs and the result was subtracted from 1. Whether scalp clones were CD4 or CD8 was inferred by matching scalp TCRbeta sequences against CD4 and CD8 repertoires sorted from blood. Here the immuneACCESS table is served through TCRdb, limited to in-frame sequences with V and J called. Missing clones are a known gap in these copies; in checked studies unresolved V genes cover under half, and the rest lacks a known reason. V, J and clone size are taken as reported in that table, and D and trimming were inferred from the DNA itself. In all, the sample holds 110,000 to 150,000 clones, and under 60% of those were seen once. Around 6.6% of the sample is in the top ten clones.

These data originate in a study of CD8+ T cells in alopecia areata (dated by TCRdb to 2016 to 2019). Study-wide context: Treated patients were enrolled in an open-label pilot trial of oral tofacitinib at 5 to 10 mg twice daily for moderate-to-severe alopecia areata. Patients received tofacitinib for 6 to 18 months and were then followed off drug for 6 months to check for delayed response and recurrence. The study used high-throughput TCRbeta sequencing to examine T cell clonal expansion in alopecia areata, in both the C3H/HeJ mouse model and human patients. On the human side, TCRbeta sequencing was run on scalp tissue and on sorted CD4+ and CD8+ peripheral blood T cells from healthy controls and from alopecia areata patients with either patchy or totalis/universalis disease. Patients on tofacitinib were biopsied at baseline and after 4 and 24 weeks of treatment, and several of the patients also had a later scalp biopsy. Scalp clonality was compared across normal scalp (n=4), patchy alopecia areata scalp (n=8), and alopecia totalis/universalis scalp (n=8). The RNA source kit depended on sample type: the PAXgene miRNA kit for fixed scalp, the miRNeasy kit for PBMCs, and the RNeasy kit for mouse skin. TCRbeta CDR3 regions were amplified by immunoSEQ multiplex PCR using 35 Vbeta forward and 13 Jbeta reverse primers. The paper's findings and limits, for the study overall: Compared with normal scalp, lesional scalp, particularly in alopecia totalis/universalis, had higher clonality and more expanded CD8+ clones, which suggests antigenic drive. Shared TCR sequences between patients were less evident than in mice, which may be partly attributable to HLA diversity in the patient population. Scalp TCR repertoire analysis is complicated because resident alphabeta T cells in normal human skin are also sequenced, whereas mouse skin is dominated by gammadelta T cells.

CDR1 and CDR2, looked up from the germline V gene, are SQVTM and ANQGSEA. Relative to germline, V is 2 bases shorter and J is 0 bases shorter, with 16 bases between their ends. From the cysteine up to the phenylalanine, the CDR3 has a length of 16 residues. Kept here is only the CDR3 DNA, which spans 48 bases and is read in frame from base 1. The label giving this sample's time point can be read as: baseline before oral tofacitinib. Peripheral blood and lesional scalp punch biopsies were obtained from patients with alopecia areata. PBMCs were isolated by density centrifugation and stained for CD3, CD4 and CD8, after which CD4+ and CD8+ T cells were sorted on a FACSAria.

The sample consisted of CD4+ T cells sorted from blood, taken at week 0. The chain employs TRBV29-1 and TRBJ2-5, with the D segment possibly TRBD1 or TRBD2, each aligning over 5 bases. The clonotype was recovered from a human donor with alopecia areata. CDR3 sequence: CSVEHWGRPYQETQYF. The nucleotides are TGCAGCGTTGAACATTGGGGGAGACCGTACCAAGAGACCCAGTACTTC.